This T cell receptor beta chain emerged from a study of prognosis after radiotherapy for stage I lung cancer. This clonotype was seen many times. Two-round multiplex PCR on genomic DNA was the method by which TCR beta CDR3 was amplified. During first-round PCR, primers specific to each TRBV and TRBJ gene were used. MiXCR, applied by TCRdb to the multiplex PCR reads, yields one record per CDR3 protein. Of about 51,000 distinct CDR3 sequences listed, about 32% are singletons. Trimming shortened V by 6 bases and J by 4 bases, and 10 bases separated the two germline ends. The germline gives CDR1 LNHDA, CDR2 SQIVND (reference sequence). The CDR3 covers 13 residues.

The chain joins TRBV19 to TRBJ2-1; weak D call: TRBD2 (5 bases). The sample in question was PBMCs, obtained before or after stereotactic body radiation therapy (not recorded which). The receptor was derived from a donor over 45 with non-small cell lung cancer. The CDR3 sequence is CASSLSVYNEQFF. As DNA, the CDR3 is TGTGCCAGTAGCCTTAGCGTATACAATGAGCAGTTCTTC.